The present entry profiles one TCR beta chain with its context. This record comes from a study of T cells expressing NK-cell markers. Germline CDR1 is SEHNR and CDR2 is FQNEAQ (reference sequence). There are 12 residues in the CDR3. After re-calling the 5' RACE reads, TCRdb lists one entry per CDR3 protein, DNA absent. Its table records 400,000 to 550,000 distinct CDR3 sequences. The receptor comes from a woman between 18 and 75 years old in good health. Material: blood T cells: a sorted CD56 or NKG2C T cell subset, CD4+ or CD8+ T cells, or bulk PBMC T cells (not recorded which). The V and J genes are TRBV7-9 and TRBJ2-1; TCRdb's D call of TRBD2 is untestable without DNA. The CDR3 here is CASSPAGNEQFF.